What follows describes a single T cell receptor beta chain. Antigen unknown. The data belong to a study of T cells after yellow fever vaccination. Study-wide results and caveats: Post-booster samples contained most primary-vaccination clones (approximately 96% CD4, about 87% CD8).

CDR3 length: 15 residues. V was pared by 4 bases and J by 6 bases, with 10 bases of the junction left unmatched. CDR1 SQVTM and CDR2 ANQGSEA come from the germline V gene. TCRdb reanalysed the 5' RACE reads using MiXCR and keeps one entry per CDR3 protein. Here the sample spans 240,000 or so distinct CDR3 sequences, less than 9% being singletons. The clonotype comes from a man aged 25 to 40 who received the YFV17D yellow fever vaccine. The input for sequencing was CD4+ T cells sorted from PBMCs, taken 15 days after the yellow fever booster vaccination. This chain joins TRBV29-1 and TRBJ2-3; TRBD2 aligns across 10 bases. The CDR3 protein is CSVALAGRSTDTQYF. In DNA form, the CDR3 reads TGCAGCGTTGCACTAGCGGGAAGGTCTACCGATACGCAGTATTTT.